This TCR beta chain appears in the sequencing data of a study of identical twins. The table lists this clonotype with a few counts. Germline-derived CDR1 and CDR2 are SGHRS and YFSETQ. Trimming removed 2 bases from V and 5 bases from J; junction bases left unmatched: 8. This CDR3 has 15 residues. TCRdb re-called the 5' RACE reads through MiXCR, storing one row per CDR3 protein. This sample carries approximately 500,000 distinct CDR3 sequences, approximately 25% of them seen once, and the ten largest clones take 2.9%. These data also formed part of another study, on T cells expressing NK-cell markers.

V is TRBV5-1 and J is TRBJ2-7, with 9 bases aligning to TRBD2. Sequencing was performed on CD4+ T cells sorted from blood. This clonotype was obtained from a woman aged 18-35 years in good health. The DNA for the CDR3 is TGCGCCAGCAGCTTTGGAAGCGGGGGGCTAAACGAGCAGTACTTC. Protein product: CASSFGSGGLNEQYF.